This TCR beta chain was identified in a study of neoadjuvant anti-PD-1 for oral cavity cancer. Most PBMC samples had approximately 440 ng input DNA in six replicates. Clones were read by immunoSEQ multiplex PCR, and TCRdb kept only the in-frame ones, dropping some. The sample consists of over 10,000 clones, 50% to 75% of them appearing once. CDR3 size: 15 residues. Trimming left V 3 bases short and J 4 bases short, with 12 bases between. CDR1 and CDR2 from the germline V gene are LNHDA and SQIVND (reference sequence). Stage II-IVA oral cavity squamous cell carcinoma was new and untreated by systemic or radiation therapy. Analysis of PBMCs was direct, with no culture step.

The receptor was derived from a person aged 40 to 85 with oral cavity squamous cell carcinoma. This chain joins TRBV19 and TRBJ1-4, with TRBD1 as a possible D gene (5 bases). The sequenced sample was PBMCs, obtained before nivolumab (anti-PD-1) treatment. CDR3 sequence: CASSISRGRNEKLFF. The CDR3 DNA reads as TGTGCCAGTAGTATTTCCCGGGGCCGTAATGAAAAACTGTTTTTT.